This T cell receptor beta chain was sequenced in a study of OX40 agonist ivuxolimab in advanced cancers. Produced via immunoSEQ multiplex PCR; TCRdb's table is partial and in-frame only. The table has 60,000 to 80,000 clones, approximately 89% seen once. CDR3 length: 14 amino acids. V lost 0 bases to trimming and J lost 1 base, with 8 bases between them. In germline, CDR1 is SGHRS, CDR2 YFSETQ. The receptor's source is an adult with an advanced solid tumor such as melanoma, head and neck, liver or kidney cancer. V gene TRBV5-1 combines with J gene TRBJ2-7; no firm D call. The specimen comprised CD4+ or CD8+ T cells sorted from blood, sampled in a trial of the OX40 agonist ivuxolimab. CDR3 DNA: TGCGCCAGCAGCTTGGGTTTCGGGTCCTACGAGCAGTACTTC. It codes for CASSLGFGSYEQYF. The full variable domain, with the rest looked up from reference TRBV5-1 and TRBJ2-7, is KAGVTQTPRYLIKTRGQQVTLSCSPISGHRSVSWYQQTPGQGLQFLFEYFSETQRNKGNFPGRFSGRQFSNSRSEMNVSTLELGDSALYLCASSLGFGSYEQYFGPGTRLTVT.